What follows are 18 T cell receptor beta chains derived from one specimen sequenced in a study of T cell repertoires in cytomegalovirus infection. TCRdb re-called the reads through MiXCR, storing one row per CDR3 protein. The data show around 800,000 distinct CDR3 sequences, approximately 29% seen once. For these receptors, no antigen is known. The sequenced sample was cultured CD8+ T cells from PBMCs, obtained from culture after CMV antigen stimulation. The receptor source for this set is a human donor in good health (CMV status not recorded). Some clones in this sample may be carry-over from other donors' samples.

This clonotype has a handful of counts. The chain carries TRBV7-9 and TRBJ2-3; 8 bases align to TRBD1. This CDR3 region has 21 residues. The germline CDR1 and CDR2 sequences are SEHNR and FQNEAQ (reference sequence). Trimming removed 4 bases from V and 2 bases from J; junction bases left unmatched: 23. CDR3 nucleotide sequence: TGTGCCAGCAGCTCCCCCGATCGGACAGGGAGTAATAGTTTCCTCACAGATACGCAGTATTTT. Its translation: CASSSPDRTGSNSFLTDTQYF. Using reference TRBV7-9 and TRBJ2-3 for the parts outside the CDR3, the full variable domain is DTGVSQNPRHKITKRGQNVTFRCDPISEHNRLYWYRQTLGQGPEFLTYFQNEAQLEKSRLLSDRFSAERPKGSFSTLEIQRTEQGDSAMYLCASSSPDRTGSNSFLTDTQYFGPGTRLTVL.

In its sample, this clonotype was seen once. The chain combines TRBV19 with TRBJ2-1; D gene uncertain. CDR3 length equals 16 residues. The germline gives CDR1 LNHDA, CDR2 SQIVND (reference sequence). V lost 6 bases, J lost 1 base, and 16 bases lay in between. CDR3 sequence: CASRGLAVPSYNEQFF. DNA of the CDR3: TGTGCCAGTAGGGGTTTAGCTGTACCTTCCTACAATGAGCAGTTCTTC.

This chain connects TRBV7-8 to TRBJ1-1; TRBD1 is a possible D gene (6 bases). Trimming removed 5 bases at V and 5 bases at J, with 24 bases between. Germline V gene data show CDR1 as SGHVS and CDR2 as FQNEAQ. The CDR3 runs to 17 residues. For the CDR3, the DNA is TGTGCCAGCAGCCCATATACAGGGCCGGGTGTTTTGACTGAAGCTTTCTTT. Its translation is CASSPYTGPGVLTEAFF.

This clonotype has only one observation. The chain has TRBV3-1 and TRBJ2-3, with D maybe TRBD2 (5 bases). V was pared by 0 bases and J by 3 bases, with 16 bases between. CDR1 is LGHDT and CDR2 is YNNKEL in the germline V gene (reference sequence). The CDR3 is made up of 17 amino acids. In nucleotides, the CDR3 is TGTGCCAGCAGCCAAGATGTAAGCCCCTCGGGGACAGATACGCAGTATTTT. It yields the protein CASSQDVSPSGTDTQYF.

A few counts support this clonotype. The chain joins TRBV12-3 or TRBV12-4 to TRBJ1-5, with 8 bases aligning to TRBD1. The trim removed 5 bases at V and 4 bases at J, leaving 10 bases unmatched. This CDR3 has 16 amino acids. The CDR3 DNA is TGTGCCAGCAGTACGGAGGACAGGGACGGTAATCAGCCCCAGCATTTT. Protein sequence: CASSTEDRDGNQPQHF.

This clonotype was found a few times. The chain carries TRBV4-2 and TRBJ1-2, with 8 bases aligning to TRBD1. V was pared by 0 bases and J by 3 bases, with 3 bases of the junction left unmatched. Germline CDR1 and CDR2: LGHNA and YNFKEQ. The CDR3 consists of 15 residues. The CDR3 coding sequence is TGTGCCAGCAGCCAAGACAGGGGGCAGGACTATGGCTACACCTTC. Residues: CASSQDRGQDYGYTF.

In its sample, this clonotype was seen a few times. The chain has TRBV7-9 and TRBJ2-7, with TRBD2 identical over 11 bases. The V gene end was trimmed by 5 bases and the J gene end by 3 bases; junction bases not matched to a gene: 6. CDR1 and CDR2 from the germline V gene are SEHNR and FQNEAQ (reference sequence). The CDR3 runs to 15 residues. The CDR3 region is CASSAGTSGVYEQYV. CDR3 DNA sequence: TGTGCCAGCAGCGCCGGGACTAGCGGAGTCTACGAGCAGTACGTC.

The rearrangement joins TRBV6-2 or TRBV6-3 to TRBJ2-3; the D call may be TRBD1 or TRBD2 (6 bases each). The length of the CDR3 is 14 residues. CDR1 and CDR2 (germline): MNHEY, SVGEGT. Between the trimmed V and J ends, which lost 7 bases and 6 bases, there was a span of 17 bases. For the CDR3, the DNA is TGTGCCAGCACCCTAATGGGGGGCAAGGATACGCAGTATTTT. Amino acid sequence: CASTLMGGKDTQYF.

The chain combines TRBV6-2 or TRBV6-3 with TRBJ2-7; no firm D call. CDR1 MNHEY and CDR2 SVGEGT come from the germline V gene. V was clipped by 0 bases and J by 1 base, with 7 bases between them. This CDR3 spans 14 amino acids. The CDR3 region has the DNA TGTGCCAGCAGTTACTCGGAGCAGTCCTACGAGCAGTACGTC. This encodes CASSYSEQSYEQYV.

Note on this clonotype: Compared with germline, one end of the junction differs, possibly owing to a read error. As DNA, the CDR3 is TGTGTCAGCAGCTTGATACAGGGGAGCGAGCAGTACTTC. This codes for CVSSLIQGSEQYF. The chain has TRBV7-6 and TRBJ2-7; 7 nucleotides match TRBD1. The CDR3 has 13 residues. Looked up from germline, CDR1 is SGHVS and CDR2 is FNYEAQ.

This clonotype was detected many times. The V gene is TRBV7-8, the J gene TRBJ2-5, with D perhaps matching TRBD2 (6 bases). Trimming shortened V by 7 bases and J by 2 bases, and 14 bases separated the two germline ends. In germline, CDR1 is SGHVS, CDR2 FQNEAQ. This CDR3 contains 14 residues. CDR3 in DNA: TGTGCCAGCACCCGCCCTGCGGGGCAAGAGACCCAGTACTTC. This translates into CASTRPAGQETQYF.

The gene calls are TRBV7-9 and TRBJ1-2; TRBD1 agrees at 11 bases. Germline lookup yields CDR1 SEHNR and CDR2 FQNEAQ (reference sequence). The V gene end was trimmed by 5 bases and the J gene end by 5 bases; junction bases not matched to a gene: 7. CDR3 length equals 15 residues. The CDR3 sequence: CASSTRDRGSYGYTF. The CDR3 bases are TGTGCCAGCAGCACCCGGGACAGGGGGTCTTATGGCTACACCTTC.

This clonotype was observed a handful of times. The CDR3 DNA sequence: TGTGCCAGCAGCTCGACATCTTGGTATGGCTACACCTTC. Amino acid sequence: CASSSTSWYGYTF. The chain links TRBV7-9 to TRBJ1-2; no definite D call. Germline loops: CDR1 SEHNR, CDR2 FQNEAQ (reference sequence). Trimming took 4 bases from V and 5 from J, leaving 11 bases between them. CDR3 length equals 13 residues.

Many counts were recorded for this clonotype. The V gene is TRBV12-3 or TRBV12-4, the J gene TRBJ1-2, with 9 bases identical to TRBD1. The CDR3 is 16 residues long. The junction had 11 bases not matched to a gene; V was cut back by 5 bases and J by 4 bases. The CDR3 nucleotides read TGTGCCAGCAGTACCAGGACAGGGGAGAGGGTCTATGGCTACACCTTC. Residues: CASSTRTGERVYGYTF.

The chain combines TRBV4-1 with TRBJ1-1, with D possibly being TRBD1 (5 bases). Trimming removed 1 base from V and 4 bases from J, with 10 bases in between. The germline V gene encodes CDR1 MGHRA and CDR2 YSYEKL. The CDR3 loop spans 14 amino acids. The CDR3 nucleotides are TGCGCCAGCAGCCAAGCAGCCGGGGGCACTGAAGCTTTCTTT. Its protein is CASSQAAGGTEAFF.

Details on this clonotype: This sequence may be a read error, since a much larger clone differs from it by one base. This chain links TRBV7-6 with TRBJ2-3; no definite D call. Germline V gene data show CDR1 as SGHVS and CDR2 as FNYEAQ. CDR3 size: 14 residues. The V end was cut by 8 bases, the J end by 4 bases, with 16 bases between. CDR3 sequence (DNA): TGTGCCAGCTCTCCCGGCACCTTGTCAGATACGCAGTATTTT. It encodes CASSPGTLSDTQYF.

This clonotype has just one count. Possible read error: a much larger clone is one base away. The chain has TRBV7-6 and TRBJ2-2, with D maybe TRBD1 (6 bases). Deletions cut 2 bases from V and 7 bases from J, with 17 bases between. The CDR3 has 16 amino acids. Germline lookup yields CDR1 SGHVS and CDR2 FNYEAQ. The CDR3 sequence: CASSLRVGTFDGELFF. For the CDR3, the DNA is TGTGCCAGCAGCTTAAGAGTGGGGACATTTGACGGGGAGCTGTTTTTT.

This clonotype was recorded at least ten times. This rearrangement joins TRBV7-6 to TRBJ2-3; tentatively, D is TRBD1 (5 bases). CDR1 is SGHVS, CDR2 FNYEAQ, per germline. This CDR3 is 15 amino acids long. With 4 bases removed from V and 5 bases from J, the gap between germline ends came to 16 bases. CDR3 sequence reads: CASSSYLREIDTQYF. The CDR3 bases are TGTGCCAGCAGCTCATACCTCAGGGAAATAGATACGCAGTATTTT.